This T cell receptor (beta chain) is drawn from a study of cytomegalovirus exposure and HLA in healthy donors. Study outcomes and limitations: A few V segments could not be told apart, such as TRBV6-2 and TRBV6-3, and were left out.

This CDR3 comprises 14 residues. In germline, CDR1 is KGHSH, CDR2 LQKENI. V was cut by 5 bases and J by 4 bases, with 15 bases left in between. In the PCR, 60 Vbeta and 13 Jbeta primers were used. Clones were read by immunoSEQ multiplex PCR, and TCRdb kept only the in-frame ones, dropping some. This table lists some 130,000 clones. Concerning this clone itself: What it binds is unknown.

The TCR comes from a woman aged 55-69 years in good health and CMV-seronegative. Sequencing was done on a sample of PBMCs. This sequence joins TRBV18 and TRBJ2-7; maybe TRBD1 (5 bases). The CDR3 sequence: CASSERQGLYEQYF. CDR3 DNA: TGTGCCAGCTCAGAAAGGCAGGGCCTTTACGAGCAGTACTTC. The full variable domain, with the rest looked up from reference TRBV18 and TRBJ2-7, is NAGVMQNPRHLVRRRGQEARLRCSPMKGHSHVYWYRQLPEEGLKFMVYLQKENIIDESGMPKERFSAEFPKEGPSILRIQQVVRGDSAAYFCASSERQGLYEQYFGPGTRLTVT.